Following are 26 T cell receptor beta chains from one sample sequenced in a study of blood T cell repertoires in COVID-19. Sequencing was performed with immunoSEQ multiplex PCR; in TCRdb, only in-frame clones are kept and a portion is missing. Of approximately 470,000 clones in the sample, around 90% are singletons; the top ten hold under 0.75%. Material: PBMCs or T cells enriched from blood (not recorded which). The receptor source for this set is a woman between 18 and 30 years old who had recovered from COVID-19.

This clone was recorded once. V gene TRBV28 combines with J gene TRBJ2-6, with D unclear. Germline V gene data show CDR1 as MDHEN and CDR2 as SYDVKM. Trimming removed 6 bases at V and 0 bases at J, with 9 bases between. This CDR3 region has 15 residues. DNA for the CDR3: TGTGCCAGCAGGTCTTTATACTCTGGGGCCAACGTCCTGACTTTC. Translated: CASRSLYSGANVLTF.

The chain employs TRBV27 and TRBJ2-1; 8 bases line up with TRBD2. The CDR3 runs to 17 residues. From germline, CDR1 is MNHEY and CDR2 SMNVEV (reference sequence). J gave up 10 bases and V 3 bases, and 17 bases lay outside the gene matches. CDR3 DNA sequence: TGTGCCAGCAGTTTCCCCAGGGGTCGCGGGGGGCCCGACGAGCAGTTCTTC. Amino acids: CASSFPRGRGGPDEQFF.

The chain carries TRBV5-1 and TRBJ2-1; 9 bases agree with TRBD2. From germline, CDR1 is SGHRS and CDR2 YFSETQ. J was trimmed by 5 bases and V by 4 bases; bases with no gene match: 7. CDR3 length equals 15 residues. The CDR3 bases are TGCGCCAGCAGCAGTTTAGCGGGGGCCAACAATGAGCAGTTCTTC. Protein sequence: CASSSLAGANNEQFF.

V usage is TRBV30 and J usage is TRBJ2-1; 7 nucleotides match TRBD2. Per germline, CDR1 GTSNPN and CDR2 SVGIG (reference sequence). The trim removed 5 bases at V and 3 bases at J, leaving 7 bases unmatched. This CDR3 has 14 residues. CDR3 sequence: CAWGAGVLYNEQFF. The CDR3 DNA reads as TGTGCCTGGGGGGCGGGGGTCCTCTACAATGAGCAGTTCTTC.

The CDR3 is CASSPSTAGDTQYF. In DNA form, the CDR3 reads TGTGCCAGCAGCCCCTCCACGGCGGGAGATACGCAGTATTTT. This rearrangement joins TRBV5-4 to TRBJ2-3; D is possibly TRBD2 (5 bases). V was trimmed by 4 bases and J by 5 bases, leaving 14 bases between them. Germline V gene data show CDR1 as SGHNT and CDR2 as YYREEE (reference sequence). This CDR3 is built from 14 residues.

The genes are TRBV6-4 and TRBJ1-2; maybe TRBD1 (6 bases). The CDR3 sequence is 14 residues long. Deletions cut 4 bases from V and 8 bases from J, with 17 bases between. CDR1 is MRHNA, CDR2 SNTAGT, per germline. CDR3 DNA sequence: TGTGCCAGCAGTGCCATACAGGGATCGGGCGGCTACACCTTC. It is translated as CASSAIQGSGGYTF.

The chain recombines TRBV5-4 with TRBJ2-7, with TRBD1 identical over 9 bases. The CDR3 is made up of 15 amino acids. The V gene end was trimmed by 3 bases and the J gene end by 5 bases; junction bases not matched to a gene: 9. Germline CDR1 reads SGHNT; CDR2 reads YYREEE (reference sequence). The CDR3, as DNA: TGTGCCAGCAGCTCTTTCCGGGACAGGGCCCACGAGCAGTACTTC. Amino acids: CASSSFRDRAHEQYF.

V is TRBV7-2 and J is TRBJ2-3; tentative D call: TRBD1 (5 bases). V was shortened by 2 bases and J by 2 bases, with 11 bases between the two germline ends. This CDR3 contains 15 residues. Germline V CDR1 and CDR2: SGHTA, FQGNSA. The DNA for the CDR3 is TGTGCCAGCAGCTTAAACCAGGGATTCACAGATACGCAGTATTTT. Residues: CASSLNQGFTDTQYF.

This sequence joins TRBV3-1 (or the pseudogene TRBV3-2) and TRBJ1-2, with D possibly TRBD1 on 6 matching bases. The germline V gene has CDR1 LGHDT and CDR2 YNNKEL (reference sequence). This CDR3 spans 16 amino acids. V shed 1 base and J shed 5 bases, with 17 bases lying between them. CDR3 sequence reads: CASSQGWATGAYGYTF. The CDR3 bases are TGTGCCAGCAGCCAAGGTTGGGCGACAGGAGCGTATGGCTACACCTTC.

The CDR3 protein is CASGPGGHTEAFF. CDR3 nucleotide sequence: TGTGCTAGTGGTCCGGGTGGCCATACTGAAGCTTTCTTT. This rearrangement joins TRBV12-5 to TRBJ1-1; no clear D gene. The CDR3 contains 13 residues. The V end was cut by 5 bases, the J end by 5 bases, with 12 bases between. Germline assignment: CDR1 LGHNT and CDR2 FRNRAP.

The rearrangement uses TRBV10-3 and TRBJ2-2; the match to TRBD1 covers 9 bases. V was pared by 3 bases and J by 4 bases, with 9 bases of the junction left unmatched. This CDR3 region has 17 residues. Germline loops: CDR1 ENHRY, CDR2 SYGVKD. The CDR3 reads CAISDPGQTGGTGELFF. For the CDR3, the DNA is TGTGCCATCAGTGACCCGGGCCAGACAGGGGGCACCGGGGAGCTGTTTTTT.

J is TRBJ1-6 and V is TRBV19; 7 positions match TRBD1. CDR1 is LNHDA and CDR2 is SQIVND in the germline V gene (reference sequence). The CDR3 covers 15 residues. The junction had 11 bases not matched to a gene; V was cut back by 8 bases and J by 7 bases. CDR3 sequence reads: CASVRDRSFNSPLHF. Here the CDR3 DNA reads TGTGCCAGTGTCCGGGACAGATCCTTCAATTCACCCCTCCACTTT.

This clone was observed once. The J gene is TRBJ2-1, the V gene TRBV7-9; the D is unclear. The germline V and J ends were trimmed by 5 bases and 6 bases, with 8 bases remaining between them. This CDR3 is 12 amino acids long. Germline values: CDR1 SEHNR, CDR2 FQNEAQ (reference sequence). The CDR3 is CASSPGGNEQFF. The CDR3, as DNA: TGTGCCAGCAGCCCGGGTGGCAATGAGCAGTTCTTC.

The rearrangement links TRBV7-8 to TRBJ2-3; TRBD2 matches 12 bases. This CDR3 contains 16 residues. With 5 bases clipped from V and 1 base from J, the junction kept 4 bases outside the gene matches. Germline loops: CDR1 SGHVS, CDR2 FQNEAQ. The CDR3 spells CASSPRLAGGTDTQYF. In DNA form, the CDR3 reads TGTGCCAGCAGCCCCCGACTAGCGGGGGGCACAGATACGCAGTATTTT.

The chain couples TRBV5-1 to TRBJ2-1, with 8 positions matching TRBD1. The CDR3 length is 15 residues. The V and J ends lost 1 base and 0 bases, in that order; junction bases with no gene match: 0. CDR1 and CDR2 from the germline V gene are SGHRS and YFSETQ. The CDR3 is CASSLQGASYNEQFF. The CDR3, as DNA: TGCGCCAGCAGCTTGCAGGGGGCCTCCTACAATGAGCAGTTCTTC.

V and J are TRBV6-5 and TRBJ2-2; D may be TRBD1 (6 bases). The V end was cut by 2 bases, the J end by 0 bases, with 7 bases between. There are 15 residues in the CDR3. CDR1 is MNHEY and CDR2 is SVGAGI in the germline V gene. This CDR3 reads CASSYRTANTGELFF. The DNA for the CDR3 is TGTGCCAGCAGTTACCGGACAGCGAACACCGGGGAGCTGTTTTTT.

The V call is TRBV7-2, the J call TRBJ2-3; TRBD2 agrees at 8 bases. CDR1 is SGHTA, CDR2 FQGNSA, per germline. The trim removed 5 bases at V and 5 bases at J, leaving 6 bases unmatched. This CDR3 has 14 residues. This CDR3 reads CASSAYGGVDTQYF. The DNA of the CDR3 is TGTGCCAGCAGCGCGTACGGGGGGGTAGATACGCAGTATTTT.

The chain carries TRBV10-2 and TRBJ1-2; D unresolved. The V gene lost 0 bases and the J gene lost 4 bases, with 15 bases spanning the gap. There are 16 residues in the CDR3. Germline lookup yields CDR1 WSHSY and CDR2 SAAADI. CDR3 in DNA: TGCGCCAGCAGTGAGTCGCGCGAAAGACTATTCTATGGCTACACCTTC. This gives the protein CASSESRERLFYGYTF.

This clone has a handful of counts. The chain is built from TRBV4-1 and TRBJ2-7, with a tentative D call TRBD2 (5 bases). Germline V gives CDR1 MGHRA, CDR2 YSYEKL. V was cut by 1 base and J by 2 bases, with 9 bases left in between. There are 14 residues in the CDR3. The CDR3 region has the DNA TGCGCCAGCAGCCAAGTCGAGGGCCCCTACGAGCAGTACTTC. Translation: CASSQVEGPYEQYF.

The chain joins TRBV2 to TRBJ1-1; D is undetermined. Trimming pared 6 bases from V and 4 bases from J, leaving 15 bases between. From germline, CDR1 is SNHLY and CDR2 FYNNEI. This CDR3 spans 14 amino acids. In DNA, the CDR3 is TGTGCCAGCAGGATGAGGGAGGGCAGCACTGAAGCTTTCTTT. Its translation: CASRMREGSTEAFF.

This rearrangement joins TRBV6-1 to TRBJ1-2; possible D gene TRBD1, 6 bases. Germline V gene sequence: CDR1 MNHNS, CDR2 SASEGT. V was shortened by 3 bases and J by 8 bases, with 13 bases between the two germline ends. The CDR3 is 13 amino acids. CDR3 sequence (DNA): TGTGCCAGCAGTGAGCAGGGGCCGGAAGGCTACACCTTC. It encodes CASSEQGPEGYTF.

In DNA form, the CDR3 reads TGTGCCAGCAGTGAACTCGAGCAGGGAGGGTCACCCCTCCACTTT. Protein product: CASSELEQGGSPLHF. The chain has TRBV2 and TRBJ1-6, with D possibly TRBD1 on 5 matching bases. There are 15 residues in the CDR3. The germline V and J ends were trimmed by 2 bases and 10 bases, with 15 bases remaining between them. The germline CDR1 and CDR2 sequences are SNHLY and FYNNEI.

The V and J genes are TRBV3-1 (or the pseudogene TRBV3-2) and TRBJ2-1, with 12 bases identical to TRBD2. The germline CDR1 and CDR2 sequences are LGHDT and YNNKEL (reference sequence). The CDR3 is made up of 16 amino acids. Trimming took 0 bases from V and 7 from J; bases not matched to a gene: 4. DNA for the CDR3: TGTGCCAGCAGCCAAGACGCTAGCGGGGGGGAGAATGAGCAGTTCTTC. Its translation is CASSQDASGGENEQFF.

This chain uses TRBV5-1 with TRBJ2-2; 11 nucleotides agree with TRBD1. With V trimmed by 3 bases and J by 6 bases, 10 bases remained unmatched. Germline CDR1 is SGHRS and CDR2 is YFSETQ. This CDR3 has 17 residues. Here the CDR3 reads CASSSFPGQGGPGELFF. In DNA form, the CDR3 reads TGCGCCAGCAGCTCTTTCCCGGGACAGGGGGGTCCCGGGGAGCTGTTTTTT.

V gene TRBV27 combines with J gene TRBJ2-1; TRBD1 matches 9 bases. V shed 5 bases, J shed 8 bases, and the junction held 7 bases outside the gene matches. Germline CDR1 is MNHEY and CDR2 is SMNVEV (reference sequence). CDR3 length equals 14 residues. For the CDR3, the DNA is TGTGCCAGCAGTCCGCCGGGACAGGGTTATGAGCAGTTCTTC. It specifies CASSPPGQGYEQFF.

On this clone: The same CDR3 is also encoded by other DNA sequences in this sample. V gene TRBV5-1 combines with J gene TRBJ1-6; 9 bases line up with TRBD1. The CDR3 is 14 amino acids. Germline CDR1 is SGHRS and CDR2 is YFSETQ. Trimming at V came to 4 bases and at J to 7 bases, leaving 3 bases not matched to a gene. CDR3 in amino acids: CASSDGQGNSPLHF. The CDR3 DNA follows: TGCGCCAGCAGCGATGGACAGGGGAATTCACCCCTCCACTTT. Full variable domain (missing parts from reference TRBV5-1 and TRBJ1-6): KAGVTQTPRYLIKTRGQQVTLSCSPISGHRSVSWYQQTPGQGLQFLFEYFSETQRNKGNFPGRFSGRQFSNSRSEMNVSTLELGDSALYLCASSDGQGNSPLHFGNGTRLTVT.